This TCR beta chain emerged from a study of CD8+ T cells in alopecia areata. Looked up from germline, CDR1 is WSHSY and CDR2 is SAAADI. V was cut by 0 bases and J by 8 bases, with 8 bases left in between. The CDR3 covers 13 residues. Once RNA had been extracted, it was reverse transcribed into cDNA to act as the sequencing template. The repertoire was sequenced with immunoSEQ multiplex PCR; TCRdb's copy has only in-frame clones and lacks some. The table lists 80,000 to 100,000 clones, 40% to 55% of them singletons. Starting from PBMCs, sorting isolated CD4+ and CD8+ T cells. This rearrangement joins TRBV10-2 to TRBJ1-5; D gene ambiguous. The material sequenced was CD4+ T cells sorted from blood. The source is a human donor with alopecia areata. The CDR3: CASSESKMEPQHF. The DNA of the CDR3 is TGCGCCAGCAGTGAGTCGAAAATGGAGCCCCAGCATTTT.